This TCR beta chain appears in the sequencing data of a study of blood T cell repertoires in COVID-19. Overall study: The study drew acute and convalescent COVID-19 samples from the United States, Italy and Spain.

In the original workflow: Counts of nucleated cells, estimated from reference gene primer amplification, were obtained. Generated by immunoSEQ multiplex PCR, the TCRdb table keeps only in-frame clones and is missing some. The V and J calls and clone size come from that table; D and trimming were worked out from the DNA. The sample has under 550,000 clones; over 85% are singletons. Seattle's enrolled individuals joined amid active infection and were then monitored longitudinally. CDR1 and CDR2 (germline): SGHRS, YFSETQ. This CDR3 comprises 17 residues. Trimming cost V 0 bases and J 5 bases; bases outside gene matches: 10.

The source of this sequence is a man between 18 and 35 years old with COVID-19, enrolled during active disease. Sample: peripheral blood. This chain links TRBV5-1 with TRBJ2-5, with TRBD2 matching over 10 bases. The CDR3 here is CASSLGARAGGMETQYF. In DNA, the CDR3 is TGCGCCAGCAGCTTGGGGGCACGAGCGGGAGGGATGGAGACCCAGTACTTC.